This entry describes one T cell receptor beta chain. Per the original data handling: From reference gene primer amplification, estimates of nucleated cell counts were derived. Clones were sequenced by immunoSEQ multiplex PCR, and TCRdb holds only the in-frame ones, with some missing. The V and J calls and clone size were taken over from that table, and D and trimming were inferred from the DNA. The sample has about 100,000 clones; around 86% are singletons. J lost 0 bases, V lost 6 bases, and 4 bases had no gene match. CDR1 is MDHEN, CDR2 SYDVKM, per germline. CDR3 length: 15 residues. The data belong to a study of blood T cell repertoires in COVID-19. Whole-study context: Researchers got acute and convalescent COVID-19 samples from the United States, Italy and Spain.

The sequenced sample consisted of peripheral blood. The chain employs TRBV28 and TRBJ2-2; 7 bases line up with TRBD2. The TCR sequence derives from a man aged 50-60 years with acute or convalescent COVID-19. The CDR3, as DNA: TGTGCCAGCAGCTTGACTAGCCCGAACACCGGGGAGCTGTTTTTT. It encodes CASSLTSPNTGELFF.